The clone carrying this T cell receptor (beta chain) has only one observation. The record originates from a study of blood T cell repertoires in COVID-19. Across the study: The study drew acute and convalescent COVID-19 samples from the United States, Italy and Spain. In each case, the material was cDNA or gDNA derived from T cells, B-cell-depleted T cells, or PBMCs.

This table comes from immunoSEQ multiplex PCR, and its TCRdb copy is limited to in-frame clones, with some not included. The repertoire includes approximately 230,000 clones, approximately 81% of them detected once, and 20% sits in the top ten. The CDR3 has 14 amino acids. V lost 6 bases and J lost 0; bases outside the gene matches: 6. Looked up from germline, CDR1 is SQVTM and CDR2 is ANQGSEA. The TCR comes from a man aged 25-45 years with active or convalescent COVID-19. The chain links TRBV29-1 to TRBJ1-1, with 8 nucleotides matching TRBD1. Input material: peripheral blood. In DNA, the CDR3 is TGCAGCGTCTACAGGGGGGGAGTGAACACTGAAGCTTTCTTT. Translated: CSVYRGGVNTEAFF.